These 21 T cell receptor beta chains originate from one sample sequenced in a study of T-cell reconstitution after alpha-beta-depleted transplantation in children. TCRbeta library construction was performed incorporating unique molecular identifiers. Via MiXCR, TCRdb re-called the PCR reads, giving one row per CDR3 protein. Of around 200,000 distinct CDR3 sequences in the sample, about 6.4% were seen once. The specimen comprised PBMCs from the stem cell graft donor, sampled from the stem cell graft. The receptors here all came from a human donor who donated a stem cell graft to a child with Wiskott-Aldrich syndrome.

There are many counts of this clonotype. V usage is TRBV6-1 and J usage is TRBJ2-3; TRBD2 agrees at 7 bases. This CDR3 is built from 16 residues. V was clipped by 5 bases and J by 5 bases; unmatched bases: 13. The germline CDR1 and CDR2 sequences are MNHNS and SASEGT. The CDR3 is CASSPWTRYGGDTQYF. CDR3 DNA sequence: TGTGCCAGCAGTCCTTGGACTAGATATGGCGGAGATACGCAGTATTTT.

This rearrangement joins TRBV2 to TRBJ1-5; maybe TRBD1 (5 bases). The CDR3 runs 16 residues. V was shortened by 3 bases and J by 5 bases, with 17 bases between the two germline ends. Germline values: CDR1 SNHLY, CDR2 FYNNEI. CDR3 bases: TGTGCCAGCAGTGAGGGGGGTCGGAGGGTACATCAGCCCCAGCATTTT. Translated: CASSEGGRRVHQPQHF. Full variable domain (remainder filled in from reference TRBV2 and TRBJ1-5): EPEVTQTPSHQVTQMGQEVILRCVPISNHLYFYWYRQILGQKVEFLVSFYNNEISEKSEIFDDQFSVERPDGSNFTLKIRSTKLEDSAMYFCASSEGGRRVHQPQHFGDGTRLSIL.

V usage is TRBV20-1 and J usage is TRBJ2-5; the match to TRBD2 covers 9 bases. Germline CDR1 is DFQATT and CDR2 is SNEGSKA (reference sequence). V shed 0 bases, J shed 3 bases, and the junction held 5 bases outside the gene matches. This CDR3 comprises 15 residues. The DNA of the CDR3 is TGCAGTGCTAGAGATCCGCGGGAGGGAGAAGAGACCCAGTACTTC. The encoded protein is CSARDPREGEETQYF.

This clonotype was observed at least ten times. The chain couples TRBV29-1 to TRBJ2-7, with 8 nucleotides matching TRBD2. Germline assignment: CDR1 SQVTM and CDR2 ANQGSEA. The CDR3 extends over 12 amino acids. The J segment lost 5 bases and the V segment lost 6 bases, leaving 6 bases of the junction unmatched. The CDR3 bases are TGCAGCGTGTCGGGAGGGCCAAACGAGCAGTACTTC. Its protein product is CSVSGGPNEQYF.

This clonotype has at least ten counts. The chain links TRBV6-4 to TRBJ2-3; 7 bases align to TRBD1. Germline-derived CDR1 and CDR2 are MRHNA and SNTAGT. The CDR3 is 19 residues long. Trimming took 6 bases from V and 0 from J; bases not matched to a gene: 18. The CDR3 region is CASRPYQDRSRTSTDTQYF. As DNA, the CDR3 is TGTGCCAGCAGGCCTTATCAGGACAGGAGCCGAACTAGCACAGATACGCAGTATTTT.

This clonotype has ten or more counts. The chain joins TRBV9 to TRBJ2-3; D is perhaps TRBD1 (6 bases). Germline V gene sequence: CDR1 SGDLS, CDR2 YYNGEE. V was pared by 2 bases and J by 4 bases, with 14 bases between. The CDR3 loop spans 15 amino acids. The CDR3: CASSVDGGHSDTQYF. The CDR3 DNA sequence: TGTGCCAGCAGCGTGGATGGGGGCCACTCAGATACGCAGTATTTT.

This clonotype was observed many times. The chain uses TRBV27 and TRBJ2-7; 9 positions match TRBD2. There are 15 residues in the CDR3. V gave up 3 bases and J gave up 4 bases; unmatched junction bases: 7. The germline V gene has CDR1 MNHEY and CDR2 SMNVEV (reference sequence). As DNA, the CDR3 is TGTGCCAGCAGTTTCCCCGGGACTAGCCGGTACGAGCAGTACTTC. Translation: CASSFPGTSRYEQYF.

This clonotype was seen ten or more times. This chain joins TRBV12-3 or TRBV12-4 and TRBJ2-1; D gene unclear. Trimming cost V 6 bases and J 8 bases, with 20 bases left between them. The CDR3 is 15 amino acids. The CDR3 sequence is CASRSRITKTDEQFF. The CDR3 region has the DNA TGTGCCAGCAGATCCCGGATCACTAAGACGGATGAGCAGTTCTTC.

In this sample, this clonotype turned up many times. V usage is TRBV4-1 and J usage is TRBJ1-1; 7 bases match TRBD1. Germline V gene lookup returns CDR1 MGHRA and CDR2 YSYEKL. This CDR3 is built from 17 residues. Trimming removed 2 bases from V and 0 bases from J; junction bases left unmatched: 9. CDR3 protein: CASSQSGGGTVNTEAFF. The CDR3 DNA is TGCGCCAGCAGCCAAAGTGGAGGGGGCACGGTGAACACTGAAGCTTTCTTT.

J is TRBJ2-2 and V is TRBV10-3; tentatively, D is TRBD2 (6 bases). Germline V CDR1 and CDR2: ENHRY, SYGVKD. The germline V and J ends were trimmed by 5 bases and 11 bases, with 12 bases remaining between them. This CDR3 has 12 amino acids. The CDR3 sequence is CAISYGGPELFF. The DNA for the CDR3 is TGTGCCATCAGTTACGGGGGTCCCGAGCTGTTTTTT.

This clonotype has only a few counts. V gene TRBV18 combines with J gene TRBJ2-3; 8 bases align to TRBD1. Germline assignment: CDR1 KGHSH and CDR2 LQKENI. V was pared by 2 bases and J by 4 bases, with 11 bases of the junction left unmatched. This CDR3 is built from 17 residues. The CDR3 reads CASSPTRGQESPDTQYF. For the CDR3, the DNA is TGTGCCAGCTCACCAACACGGGGACAGGAGTCCCCAGATACGCAGTATTTT.

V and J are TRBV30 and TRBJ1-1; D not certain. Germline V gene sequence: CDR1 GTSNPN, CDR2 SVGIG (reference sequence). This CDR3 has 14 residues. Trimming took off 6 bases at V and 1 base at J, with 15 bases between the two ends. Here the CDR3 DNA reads TGTGCCTGCCCTCCCCCAGCGGGGAACACTGAAGCTTTCTTT. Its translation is CACPPPAGNTEAFF.

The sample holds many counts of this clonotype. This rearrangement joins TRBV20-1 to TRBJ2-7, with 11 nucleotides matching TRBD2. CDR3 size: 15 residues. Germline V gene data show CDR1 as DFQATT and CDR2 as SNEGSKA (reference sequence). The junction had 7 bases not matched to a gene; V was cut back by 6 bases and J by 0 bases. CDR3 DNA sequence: TGCAGTGCAACGGGACTAGCGGAGAGCTCCTACGAGCAGTACTTC. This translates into CSATGLAESSYEQYF.

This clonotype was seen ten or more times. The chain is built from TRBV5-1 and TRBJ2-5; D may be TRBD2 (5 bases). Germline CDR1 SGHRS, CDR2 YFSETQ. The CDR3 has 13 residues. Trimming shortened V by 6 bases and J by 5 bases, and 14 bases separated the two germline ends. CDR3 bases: TGCGCCAGCAAGGAGGCCAATGGGGAGACCCAGTACTTC. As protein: CASKEANGETQYF.

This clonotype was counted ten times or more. The CDR3: CASSEGEETQYF. CDR3 DNA sequence: TGCGCCAGCAGTGAGGGAGAAGAGACCCAGTACTTC. The chain uses TRBV5-1 and TRBJ2-5; D perhaps matches TRBD2 (5 bases). Germline V gene data show CDR1 as SGHRS and CDR2 as YFSETQ. Between the trimmed V and J ends, which lost 5 bases and 3 bases, there was a span of 8 bases. The CDR3 contains 12 residues.

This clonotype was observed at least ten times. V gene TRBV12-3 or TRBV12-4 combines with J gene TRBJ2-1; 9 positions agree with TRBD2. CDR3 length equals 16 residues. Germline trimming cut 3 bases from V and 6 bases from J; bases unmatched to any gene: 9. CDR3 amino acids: CASSLPFGRGGNEQFF. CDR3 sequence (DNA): TGTGCCAGCAGTTTGCCCTTTGGGCGGGGGGGCAATGAGCAGTTCTTC.

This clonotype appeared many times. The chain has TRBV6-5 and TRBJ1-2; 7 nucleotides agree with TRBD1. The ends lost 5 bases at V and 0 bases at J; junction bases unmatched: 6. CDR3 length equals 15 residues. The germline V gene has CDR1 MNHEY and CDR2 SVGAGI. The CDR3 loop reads CASSPGTATNYGYTF. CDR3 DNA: TGTGCCAGCAGTCCGGGGACAGCTACTAACTATGGCTACACCTTC.

The CDR3 region has the DNA TGTGCCAGCAGCTTAGGGGGGGGCCACTCCTACGAGCAGTACTTC. Residues: CASSLGGGHSYEQYF. The chain is built from TRBV7-6 and TRBJ2-7; D is possibly TRBD2 (7 bases). The CDR3 totals 15 residues. V was shortened by 1 base and J by 0 bases, with 10 bases between the two germline ends. Per the germline V gene, CDR1 is SGHVS and CDR2 is FNYEAQ.

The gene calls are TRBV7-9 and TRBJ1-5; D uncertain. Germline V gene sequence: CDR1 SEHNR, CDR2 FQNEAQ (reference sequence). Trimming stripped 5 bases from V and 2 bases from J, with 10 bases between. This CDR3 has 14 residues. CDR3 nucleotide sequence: TGTGCCAGCAGCCAGAGTGACGGCAATCAGCCCCAGCATTTT. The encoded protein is CASSQSDGNQPQHF.

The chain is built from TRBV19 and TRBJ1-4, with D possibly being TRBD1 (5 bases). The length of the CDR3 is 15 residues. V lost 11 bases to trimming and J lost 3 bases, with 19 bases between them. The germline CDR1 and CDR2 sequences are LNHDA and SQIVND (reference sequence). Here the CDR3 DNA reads TGTGCCTGGAGTGGGACTTTCGCGGCTAATGAAAAACTGTTTTTT. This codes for CAWSGTFAANEKLFF.

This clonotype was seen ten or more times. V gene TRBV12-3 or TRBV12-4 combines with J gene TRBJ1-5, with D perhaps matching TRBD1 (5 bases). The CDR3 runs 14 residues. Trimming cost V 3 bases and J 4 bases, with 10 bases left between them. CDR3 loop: CASSLATANQPQHF. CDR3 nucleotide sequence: TGTGCCAGCAGTTTGGCGACAGCGAATCAGCCCCAGCATTTT.